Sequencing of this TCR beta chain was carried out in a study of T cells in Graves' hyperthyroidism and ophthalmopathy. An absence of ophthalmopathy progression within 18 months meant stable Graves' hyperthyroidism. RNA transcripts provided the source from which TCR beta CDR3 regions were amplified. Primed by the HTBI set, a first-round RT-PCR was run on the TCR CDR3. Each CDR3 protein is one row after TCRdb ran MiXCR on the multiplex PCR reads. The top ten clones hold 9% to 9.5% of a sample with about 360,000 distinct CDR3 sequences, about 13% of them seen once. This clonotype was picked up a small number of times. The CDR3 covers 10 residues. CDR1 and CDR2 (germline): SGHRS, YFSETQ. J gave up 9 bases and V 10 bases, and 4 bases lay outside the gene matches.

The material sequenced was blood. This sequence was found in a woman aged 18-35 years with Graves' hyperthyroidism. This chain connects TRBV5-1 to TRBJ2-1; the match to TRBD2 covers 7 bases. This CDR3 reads CALPGGEQFF. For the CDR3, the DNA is TGCGCCCTACCGGGAGGTGAGCAGTTCTTC. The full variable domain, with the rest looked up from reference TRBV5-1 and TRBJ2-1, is KAGVTQTPRYLIKTRGQQVTLSCSPISGHRSVSWYQQTPGQGLQFLFEYFSETQRNKGNFPGRFSGRQFSNSRSEMNVSTLELGDSALYLCALPGGEQFFGPGTRLTVL.